Shown below are 9 T cell receptor beta chains from a single sample sequenced in a study of blood T cell repertoires in COVID-19. Here immunoSEQ multiplex PCR was the method, and the copy in TCRdb shows in-frame clones only, minus some. The table has around 100,000 clones, about 88% seen once. Sequencing was performed on peripheral blood. The receptors originated from a man aged 80 or over with acute or convalescent COVID-19.

The chain uses TRBV28 and TRBJ1-2, with 7 positions matching TRBD1. The CDR3 contains 14 residues. J was trimmed by 7 bases and V by 6 bases; bases with no gene match: 11. Germline CDR1 and CDR2: MDHEN and SYDVKM. As DNA, the CDR3 is TGTGCCAGCAGCTATCAAGGGGGCCGGGGTGGCTACACCTTC. Residues: CASSYQGGRGGYTF.

V and J are TRBV19 and TRBJ2-7, with 7 bases identical to TRBD1. The germline V gene has CDR1 LNHDA and CDR2 SQIVND (reference sequence). This CDR3 comprises 13 residues. V was pared by 4 bases and J by 3 bases, with 3 bases of the junction left unmatched. The CDR3 nucleotides read TGTGCCAGTAGTAGACAGGGAAACTACGAGCAGTACTTC. Translating gives CASSRQGNYEQYF. The whole variable domain, remainder taken from reference TRBV19 and TRBJ2-7, is DGGITQSPKYLFRKEGQNVTLSCEQNLNHDAMYWYRQDPGQGLRLIYYSQIVNDFQKGDIAEGYSVSREKKESFPLTVTSAQKNPTAFYLCASSRQGNYEQYFGPGTRLTVT.

This clone has just one count. The chain links TRBV7-2 to TRBJ2-7, with 8 bases fitting TRBD2. Germline CDR1 is SGHTA and CDR2 is FQGNSA. J gave up 4 bases and V 0 bases, and 2 bases lay outside the gene matches. This CDR3 is built from 14 residues. This CDR3 is CASSLATGGYEQYF. Written as DNA, the CDR3 is TGTGCCAGCAGCTTAGCGACGGGGGGGTACGAGCAGTACTTC.

Concerning this clone itself: The sample has other DNA sequences that encode this CDR3 too. The chain employs TRBV15 and TRBJ2-7; maybe TRBD1 (6 bases). The V and J ends lost 0 bases and 3 bases respectively, with 9 bases between them. Germline V CDR1 and CDR2: LNHNV, YYDKDF (reference sequence). The CDR3 loop spans 14 amino acids. CDR3 protein: CATSRDRGSYEQYF. In nucleotides, the CDR3 is TGTGCCACCAGCAGAGATAGGGGGAGCTACGAGCAGTACTTC.

V and J are TRBV5-8 and TRBJ1-4; 7 bases are shared with TRBD1. Germline assignment: CDR1 SGHTS and CDR2 YDEGEE. V lost 4 bases and J lost 8; bases outside the gene matches: 11. The CDR3 covers 15 residues. Here the CDR3 DNA reads TGTGCCAGCAGCCTGCTGGGACAGAGAAGAGAAAAACTGTTTTTT. This codes for CASSLLGQRREKLFF.

V and J are TRBV24-1 and TRBJ1-5, with D uncertain. CDR3 length equals 14 residues. The germline V and J ends were trimmed by 2 bases and 3 bases, with 7 bases remaining between them. Germline loops: CDR1 KGHDR, CDR2 SFDVKD. The CDR3 here is CATSDSYFNQPQHF. CDR3 nucleotide sequence: TGTGCCACCAGTGATTCATACTTCAATCAGCCCCAGCATTTT.

This chain's CDR3 is CASTRYSNQPQHF. The CDR3 nucleotides are TGTGCCTCAACCAGGTATAGCAATCAGCCCCAGCATTTT. V and J are TRBV28 and TRBJ1-5; no clear D. In germline, CDR1 is MDHEN, CDR2 SYDVKM. The V end lost 11 bases, the J end lost 0 bases, and 11 bases lay between the germline ends. The CDR3 is 13 amino acids.

The chain recombines TRBV6-5 with TRBJ2-3; 9 bases map to TRBD2. This CDR3 region has 15 residues. After removal of 6 bases from V and 1 base from J, the junction contained 5 bases not matched to a gene. Germline assignment: CDR1 MNHEY and CDR2 SVGAGI. CDR3 region: CASRLAGAGTDTQYF. The CDR3 DNA reads TGTGCCAGCAGATTAGCGGGAGCAGGCACAGATACGCAGTATTTT.

In this sample, this clone turned up once. The chain employs TRBV7-2 and TRBJ1-2, with D uncertain. V was trimmed by 0 bases and J by 1 base, leaving 3 bases between them. The CDR3 loop spans 13 amino acids. CDR1 SGHTA and CDR2 FQGNSA come from the germline V gene. The chain's CDR3 is CASSLASNYGYTF. DNA for the CDR3: TGTGCCAGCAGCTTAGCCAGTAACTATGGCTACACCTTC.